This T cell receptor beta chain was recorded in a study of CD8 T cells in Susac syndrome. Controls comprised healthy donors matched for age and sex. Looked up from germline, CDR1 is SGHVS and CDR2 is FNYEAQ. This CDR3 spans 15 amino acids. Trimming at V came to 5 bases and at J to 10 bases, leaving 14 bases not matched to a gene. Reverse transcription of about 0.5 to 1 ug RNA used random hexamers. An immunoSEQ multiplex PCR amplified TCR beta CDR3 over 54 Vbeta and 13 Jbeta. TCRdb itself ran the immunoSEQ multiplex PCR reads through MiXCR, one entry per CDR3 protein. The table has over 95,000 distinct CDR3 sequences, 92% seen once; the top ten hold approximately 0.12%.

The chain is built from TRBV7-6 and TRBJ2-3, with TRBD1 matching 8 bases. The sample consisted of CD8+ T cells from PBMCs. The source is a human donor in good health. This CDR3 is CASSPSTGGIGAQYF. CDR3 in DNA: TGTGCCAGCAGCCCGTCTACAGGGGGAATCGGGGCGCAGTATTTT.